This entry features one T cell receptor beta chain sequence. Trimming took 3 bases from V and 6 from J; bases not matched to a gene: 9. Per the germline V gene, CDR1 is MDHEN and CDR2 is SYDVKM. The CDR3 is made up of 15 amino acids. The data were taken from a study of blood T cell repertoires in COVID-19. Turning to the study itself: The study drew acute and convalescent COVID-19 samples from the United States, Italy and Spain. Sample material is recorded as cDNA or gDNA derived from T cells, B-cell-depleted T cells, or PBMCs.

Participants reported their clinical history, and cohort assignment relied on those reports. Either two negative PCRs, clearance, or symptom resolution qualified Cohort 3 donors as recovered. Measured with immunoSEQ multiplex PCR; TCRdb has only the in-frame clones, and not every one. Altogether 110,000 to 150,000 clones are present, about 82% being singletons, with the ten largest covering less than 7%. Sequencing used PBMCs or T cells enriched from blood (not recorded which). The V and J genes are TRBV28 and TRBJ2-5; TRBD1 aligns across 8 bases. This clonotype originated in a middle-aged woman who had recovered from COVID-19. The CDR3 spells CASSFSSGGLQTQYF. As DNA, the CDR3 is TGTGCCAGCAGTTTTTCGTCAGGGGGCTTGCAGACCCAGTACTTC.